This note documents a single T cell receptor beta chain sequence. This sample stems from a study of neoadjuvant anti-PD-1 for oral cavity cancer. The germline gives CDR1 SGHVS, CDR2 FQNEAQ. The CDR3 consists of 15 residues. Trimming cost V 1 base and J 4 bases; bases outside gene matches: 3. The method was immunoSEQ multiplex PCR; TCRdb's version includes in-frame clones alone and lacks a portion of them. The profile covers about 37,000 clones, with over 30% appearing a single time and 15% to 20% taken by the ten largest. Sample time point: after neoadjuvant nivolumab, at surgical resection. The sequence was obtained from a person aged 35 to 85 with oral cavity squamous cell carcinoma. This chain links TRBV7-8 with TRBJ2-7, with 11 bases fitting TRBD2. The sequencing here drew on tumor tissue, taken after nivolumab (anti-PD-1) treatment. CDR3 protein: CASSLVASGGYEQYF. The CDR3 nucleotides are TGTGCCAGCAGCTTAGTGGCTAGCGGGGGGTACGAGCAGTACTTC.